These 22 T cell receptor beta chains originate from one sample sequenced in a study of shared clonotypes between healthy human individuals. The table came from immunoSEQ multiplex PCR; TCRdb's copy has only in-frame clones and leaves some out. The sample holds 450,000 or so clones, 75% to 80% seen once. The sequenced sample consisted of PBMCs. Source of these receptors: a woman between 40 and 50 years old in good health. Some clones in this sample may be carry-over from other donors' samples.

The chain is built from TRBV10-1 and TRBJ1-2; 8 bases are shared with TRBD1. With 6 bases clipped from V and 6 bases from J, the junction kept 6 bases outside the gene matches. The V gene's germline CDR1 is WNHNN and CDR2 SYGVQD (reference sequence). This CDR3 is built from 13 residues. This chain's CDR3 is CASSYGQGNGYTF. The CDR3 nucleotides read TGCGCCAGCAGCTATGGACAGGGCAATGGCTACACCTTC.

This clone was counted many times. This sequence joins TRBV30 and TRBJ1-4; no definite D call. The CDR3 is 13 amino acids. Germline loops: CDR1 GTSNPN, CDR2 SVGIG (reference sequence). V was clipped by 1 base and J by 8 bases, with 11 bases between them. In DNA, the CDR3 is TGTGCCTGGAGTGCCGCGGGTTACGAAAAACTGTTTTTT. Its translation is CAWSAAGYEKLFF.

In this sample, this clone turned up many times. The chain employs TRBV19 and TRBJ2-3; perhaps TRBD2 as D (5 bases). V dropped 7 bases and J dropped 4 bases, with 21 bases sitting between them. The germline CDR1 and CDR2 sequences are LNHDA and SQIVND (reference sequence). The CDR3 length is 16 residues. Written as DNA, the CDR3 is TGTGCCAGTACCCCCCTACGGGGTGGAAGCCCAGATACGCAGTATTTT. As protein: CASTPLRGGSPDTQYF.

The chain joins TRBV27 to TRBJ1-5, with 7 bases fitting TRBD1. Trimming took 4 bases from V and 3 from J; bases not matched to a gene: 6. There are 15 residues in the CDR3. From germline, CDR1 is MNHEY and CDR2 SMNVEV (reference sequence). In DNA form, the CDR3 reads TGTGCCAGCAGTTCATTCGACAGGGCCAATCAGCCCCAGCATTTT. Its protein product is CASSSFDRANQPQHF.

The chain uses TRBV30 and TRBJ2-1; 10 bases agree with TRBD2. J gave up 0 bases and V 5 bases, and 7 bases lay outside the gene matches. The germline V gene encodes CDR1 GTSNPN and CDR2 SVGIG (reference sequence). This CDR3 contains 16 residues. The CDR3 reads CAWDGPSGSSYNEQFF. For the CDR3, the DNA is TGTGCCTGGGATGGACCTAGCGGGAGCTCCTACAATGAGCAGTTCTTC.

This chain connects TRBV2 to TRBJ2-7; a possible D gene is TRBD1 (6 bases). This CDR3 has 12 residues. Looked up from germline, CDR1 is SNHLY and CDR2 is FYNNEI. The V end lost 5 bases, the J end lost 6 bases, and 11 bases lay between the germline ends. The CDR3 here is CASSSRQAEQYF. The CDR3 nucleotides are TGTGCCAGCAGTTCCCGACAGGCCGAGCAGTACTTC.

About this clone: A far larger clone is off by one base, so a read error is likely. The chain joins TRBV5-1 to TRBJ2-3; D not certain. CDR3 length: 14 residues. From germline, CDR1 is SGHRS and CDR2 YFSETQ. V was cut by 0 bases and J by 5 bases, with 10 bases left in between. The CDR3, as DNA: TGCGCCAGCAGCTTGGCACAGTGTGGAGATACGCAGTATTTT. Its translation is CASSLAQCGDTQYF.

This clone was picked up a small number of times. The genes are TRBV7-8 and TRBJ2-7; D perhaps matches TRBD1 (7 bases). Germline CDR1 reads SGHVS; CDR2 reads FQNEAQ. The CDR3 contains 18 residues. V lost 4 bases and J lost 2, with 24 bases in between. The CDR3 loop is CASSYPLGSGGTAYEQYF. The CDR3 DNA reads TGTGCCAGCAGCTACCCCCTCGGGTCAGGGGGGACGGCCTACGAGCAGTACTTC. The full variable domain, its missing parts supplied by reference TRBV7-8 and TRBJ2-7, is GAGVSQSPRYKVAKRGQDVALRCDPISGHVSLFWYQQALGQGPEFLTYFQNEAQLDKSGLPSDRFFAERPEGSVSTLKIQRTQQEDSAVYLCASSYPLGSGGTAYEQYFGPGTRLTVT.

This clone was found many times. The rearrangement uses TRBV7-3 and TRBJ2-1; D ambiguous. V lost 6 bases, J lost 4 bases, and 16 bases lay in between. Germline V gene lookup returns CDR1 SGHTA and CDR2 FQGTGA. The CDR3 loop spans 15 amino acids. The CDR3 nucleotides are TGTGCCAGCAGGAACGCAGGACCAAAGTACAATGAGCAGTTCTTC. This sequence encodes CASRNAGPKYNEQFF.

The J gene is TRBJ2-1, the V gene TRBV6-1; D call uncertain. V was trimmed by 5 bases and J by 6 bases, leaving 14 bases between them. In germline, CDR1 is MNHNS, CDR2 SASEGT. The CDR3 consists of 14 residues. For the CDR3, the DNA is TGTGCCAGCAGTCCAAGAGGTACCTTCAATGAGCAGTTCTTC. Its translation: CASSPRGTFNEQFF.

Turning to this clone: This likely reflects a read error, since a far larger clone is one base away. The gene calls are TRBV4-2 and TRBJ2-7; 7 bases fit TRBD1. V was clipped by 0 bases and J by 4 bases; unmatched bases: 6. CDR3 length: 15 residues. Per the germline V gene, CDR1 is LGHNA and CDR2 is YNFKEQ. The CDR3 loop is CASSQETGNLYEQYF. The CDR3 DNA is TGTGCCAGCAGCCAAGAGACAGGGAATCTATACGAGCAGTACTTC.

On this clone itself: A much bigger clone sits one base away, suggesting this may be a read error. The identical CDR3 is also encoded by other nucleotide sequences in the sample. The chain is built from TRBV29-1 and TRBJ1-1; D gene unclear. CDR1 and CDR2 from the germline V gene are SQVTM and ANQGSEA. The CDR3 is 14 residues long. The CDR3 region is CSVVLTRGGIEALF. The DNA of the CDR3 is TGCAGCGTTGTCCTGACCCGGGGTGGGATTGAAGCCCTCTTT.

The chain has TRBV5-6 and TRBJ2-4, with D possibly matching TRBD2 (6 bases). The CDR3 is 15 amino acids. V was pared by 3 bases and J by 2 bases, with 12 bases between. Germline V gene data show CDR1 as SGHDT and CDR2 as YYEEEE. The CDR3 sequence is CASSSSGVTKNIQYF. Written as DNA, the CDR3 is TGTGCCAGCAGCTCCTCGGGGGTTACCAAAAACATTCAGTACTTC.

V is TRBV5-1 and J is TRBJ2-3; possibly TRBD2 for D (6 bases). The length of the CDR3 is 14 residues. Germline CDR1 SGHRS, CDR2 YFSETQ. V was shortened by 0 bases and J by 2 bases, with 7 bases between the two germline ends. The CDR3: CASSLGLDTDTQYF. For the CDR3, the DNA is TGCGCCAGCAGCTTGGGACTAGACACAGATACGCAGTATTTT.

This sequence joins TRBV7-2 and TRBJ1-2; no definite D call. Germline CDR1 is SGHTA and CDR2 is FQGNSA. With 5 bases removed from V and 5 bases from J, the gap between germline ends came to 15 bases. CDR3 size: 14 residues. CDR3 region: CASSREAVSYGYTF. For the CDR3, the DNA is TGTGCCAGCAGCCGGGAGGCGGTATCGTATGGCTACACCTTC.

The DNA of the CDR3 is TGTGCCAGCAGCGTAGGTGGACAGGGAATCTACGAGCAGTACTTC. Its translation: CASSVGGQGIYEQYF. J is TRBJ2-7 and V is TRBV9; 8 bases line up with TRBD1. V lost 0 bases, J lost 3 bases, and 5 bases stayed unmatched. This CDR3 comprises 15 residues. The germline gives CDR1 SGDLS, CDR2 YYNGEE.

V and J are TRBV7-2 and TRBJ2-1, with TRBD2 matching over 11 bases. Germline lookup yields CDR1 SGHTA and CDR2 FQGNSA. The V and J ends lost 4 bases and 12 bases, in that order; junction bases with no gene match: 8. CDR3 length: 14 residues. In DNA form, the CDR3 reads TGTGCCAGCAGCTACGGGACTAGCGGACAGGTGCAGTTCTTC. Protein product: CASSYGTSGQVQFF.

The rearrangement joins TRBV28 to TRBJ2-1; D unclear. Germline CDR1 and CDR2: MDHEN and SYDVKM. This CDR3 comprises 15 residues. The V end lost 10 bases, the J end lost 1 base, and 17 bases lay between the germline ends. CDR3 sequence reads: CATISGSRSYNEQFF. For the CDR3, the DNA is TGTGCCACCATATCAGGCAGCCGATCCTACAATGAGCAGTTCTTC.

The chain links TRBV29-1 to TRBJ2-2; the match to TRBD2 covers 8 bases. J was trimmed by 1 base and V by 7 bases; bases with no gene match: 5. The CDR3 has 14 residues. Germline CDR1 and CDR2: SQVTM and ANQGSEA. The CDR3 region is CSARLAQNTGELFF. In DNA, the CDR3 is TGCAGCGCGAGACTAGCGCAGAACACCGGGGAGCTGTTTTTT.

In regard to this clone: The same CDR3 is also encoded by other DNA sequences in this sample. The rearrangement links TRBV27 to TRBJ2-7, with TRBD2 identical over 9 bases. Germline loops: CDR1 MNHEY, CDR2 SMNVEV (reference sequence). The CDR3 totals 16 residues. The V segment lost 0 bases and the J segment 1 base; nucleotides outside the gene matches: 4. The DNA of the CDR3 is TGTGCCAGCAGTTTATCGGCGGGAGGGCTTTCCTACGAGCAGTACTTC. Its translation is CASSLSAGGLSYEQYF.

The sample holds a few counts of this clone. V and J are TRBV28 and TRBJ1-2; D remains ambiguous. The germline V gene has CDR1 MDHEN and CDR2 SYDVKM. CDR3 length equals 11 residues. Trimming shortened V by 5 bases and J by 10 bases, and 11 bases separated the two germline ends. As DNA, the CDR3 is TGTGCCAGCAGTACACCAAGGGACTACACCTTC. It encodes CASSTPRDYTF.

The genes are TRBV18 and TRBJ2-4; D ambiguous. The germline gives CDR1 KGHSH, CDR2 LQKENI. The V end lost 0 bases, the J end lost 7 bases, and 10 bases lay between the germline ends. There are 14 residues in the CDR3. The CDR3 DNA is TGTGCCAGCTCACCACCGGATGGGCCCAACATTCAGTACTTC. As protein: CASSPPDGPNIQYF.